A selection of T cell receptor beta chains follows, all from one sample in a study of sequential checkpoint blockade in melanoma. Assay: immunoSEQ multiplex PCR; the TCRdb copy retains only in-frame clones and omits some. The repertoire holds roughly 2,000 clones, with around 21% as singletons. Sequencing was performed on tumor tissue (inferred from file names), taken from a patient given nivolumab and ipilimumab in sequence. These receptors were taken from a human donor with melanoma. Each CDR3 is given with its conserved first and last residue. Fields, in order: D gene, J gene, clone size, V gene, CDR3 protein, CDR3 DNA. A D gene is named only where the DNA matches it firmly. Only part of the rows carry a size: once, few, many, or a class if the clone is expanded.

-	TRBJ1-2	few	TRBV10-3	CAISERPDNNYGYTF	TGTGCCATCAGTGAGCGGCCGGACAACAACTATGGCTACACCTTC
-	TRBJ2-7	medium-sized	TRBV23-1	CASSQGQGYEQYF	TGCGCCAGCAGCCAAGGGCAGGGGTACGAGCAGTACTTC
TRBD1	TRBJ1-5	-	TRBV28	CASSSSGEGANQPQHF	TGTGCCAGCAGTTCCTCAGGGGAGGGGGCCAATCAGCCCCAGCATTTT
-	TRBJ1-1	few	TRBV28	CASSVPLPAREAFF	TGTGCCAGCAGTGTTCCCCTCCCTGCACGTGAAGCTTTCTTT
TRBD2	TRBJ2-7	-	TRBV29-1	CSVLLAEKVYEQYF	TGCAGCGTTCTTCTAGCGGAGAAGGTCTACGAGCAGTACTTC
TRBD1	TRBJ1-2	-	TRBV28	CASSTTGVGYTF	TGTGCCAGCAGTACGACAGGGGTTGGCTACACCTTC
TRBD1	TRBJ2-7	few	TRBV6-8	CASRKTGGIYEQYF	TGTGCCAGCAGGAAGACAGGGGGTATCTACGAGCAGTACTTC
TRBD1	TRBJ2-7	-	TRBV6-8	CASSYQGQGSYEQYF	TGTGCCAGCAGTTACCAGGGACAGGGATCCTACGAGCAGTACTTC
-	TRBJ1-5	large	TRBV19	CASIAVYSNQPQHF	TGTGCCAGTATTGCGGTTTATAGCAATCAGCCCCAGCATTTT
-	TRBJ2-3	few	TRBV12-5	CASNRQSLTDTQYF	TGTGCCAGCAATCGACAGTCTCTCACAGATACGCAGTATTTT
TRBD1	TRBJ2-7	medium-sized	TRBV6-8	CASSPPAGTGNAYEQYF	TGTGCCAGCAGCCCCCCTGCCGGGACAGGGAACGCCTACGAGCAGTACTTC